The entry below gives a single TCR beta chain sequence along with its context. The sample comes from a study of regulatory T cells in long-lasting Graves disease. Relying on iRepertoire HTBI primers and Arm-PCR of CDR3 regions, the team built TCR beta libraries. TCRdb re-derived calls from the multiplex PCR reads in MiXCR, one entry per CDR3 protein. Seen here are 360,000 or so distinct CDR3 sequences, roughly 17% observed once, and the top ten hold about 27%. CDR1 ENHRY and CDR2 SYGVKD come from the germline V gene. The CDR3 is made up of 13 amino acids. Trimming removed 4 bases from V and 5 bases from J, with 11 bases in between. Described time point: newly diagnosed GD, antithyroid drugs for less than 3 months. Following extraction of RNA from PBMCs, that RNA was used to make the TCR library. These data were also reused for a study on T cells in Graves' hyperthyroidism and ophthalmopathy. That paper adds: Stable disease denoted Graves' hyperthyroidism without ophthalmopathy progression within 18 months.

This clonotype was obtained from a man aged 40-49 years with Graves disease. The chain recombines TRBV10-3 with TRBJ2-5; D is uncertain. The source material was peripheral blood mononuclear cells (PBMCs), sampled at new diagnosis, from a patient treated with antithyroid drugs. CDR3 in DNA: TGTGCCATCAGTGTGTCGAGGTGGGAGACCCAGTACTTC. Its translation is CAISVSRWETQYF.